Following are 26 T cell receptor beta chains from one sample sequenced in a study of CD8+CD57+ T cells in acquired aplastic anemia. TCR beta VDJ and CDR3 were profiled, and genomic DNA was the template. TCRdb fed the reads into MiXCR, producing one record per CDR3 protein. The sample holds more than 100,000 distinct CDR3 sequences, around two fifths seen once. Specimen: sorted CD4+, CD8+, or CD8+CD57+ T cells (not recorded which) from PBMCs. Every receptor here comes from a human donor in good health, serving as a control.

This clonotype has just a few counts. V usage is TRBV7-8 and J usage is TRBJ2-7; 8 bases fit TRBD2. The V segment lost 3 bases and the J segment 4 bases; nucleotides outside the gene matches: 14. The CDR3 loop spans 17 amino acids. In germline, CDR1 is SGHVS, CDR2 FQNEAQ. The CDR3 nucleotides are TGTGCCAGCAGCTTTCCCGCGGGGGGTTCCTCGGAATACGAGCAGTACTTC. Protein: CASSFPAGGSSEYEQYF.

V usage is TRBV5-1 and J usage is TRBJ2-3, with 8 bases identical to TRBD2. Germline-derived CDR1 and CDR2 are SGHRS and YFSETQ. The trim removed 0 bases at V and 5 bases at J, leaving 5 bases unmatched. The CDR3 spans 15 residues. The CDR3 sequence: CASSLVVAGGDTQYF. The CDR3 nucleotides are TGCGCCAGCAGCTTGGTAGTGGCGGGAGGAGATACGCAGTATTTT.

This clonotype was detected ten times or more. This sequence joins TRBV12-3 or TRBV12-4 and TRBJ2-3; D is possibly TRBD1 (5 bases). Trimming cost V 0 bases and J 4 bases, with 5 bases left between them. CDR3 length equals 13 residues. Written as DNA, the CDR3 is TGTGCCAGCAGTTTAGCAGGGGCAGATACGCAGTATTTT. It encodes CASSLAGADTQYF.

The gene calls are TRBV7-3 and TRBJ2-7; TRBD2 matches at 14 bases. Germline loops: CDR1 SGHTA, CDR2 FQGTGA. The CDR3 covers 18 residues. With 2 bases clipped from V and 2 bases from J, the junction kept 8 bases outside the gene matches. The CDR3 sequence: CASSLDARLAGGTYEQYF. The CDR3 DNA reads as TGTGCCAGCAGCTTAGACGCCAGACTAGCGGGAGGGACCTACGAGCAGTACTTC.

The table lists this clonotype with many counts. The chain recombines TRBV5-5 with TRBJ2-3; TRBD2 is a possible D gene (5 bases). CDR3 length equals 15 residues. Germline CDR1 is SGHKS and CDR2 is YYEKEE (reference sequence). Trimming took off 5 bases at V and 2 bases at J, with 15 bases between the two ends. The CDR3 DNA sequence: TGTGCCAGCAGACAAGGGTCGAGGGTCACAGATACGCAGTATTTT. This sequence encodes CASRQGSRVTDTQYF.

At least ten counts were recorded for this clonotype. The V gene is TRBV7-9, the J gene TRBJ1-2, with 11 bases aligning to TRBD1. After removal of 5 bases from V and 8 bases from J, the junction contained 10 bases not matched to a gene. Germline-derived CDR1 and CDR2 are SEHNR and FQNEAQ (reference sequence). This CDR3 comprises 15 residues. This CDR3 reads CASSPRGQGVGGYTF. CDR3 nucleotides: TGTGCCAGCAGCCCGCGGGGACAGGGGGTAGGGGGCTACACCTTC. The entire variable domain, with the rest obtained from reference TRBV7-9 and TRBJ1-2, is as follows: DTGVSQNPRHKITKRGQNVTFRCDPISEHNRLYWYRQTLGQGPEFLTYFQNEAQLEKSRLLSDRFSAERPKGSFSTLEIQRTEQGDSAMYLCASSPRGQGVGGYTFGSGTRLTVV.

The chain employs TRBV4-2 and TRBJ1-6; a possible D gene is TRBD1 (5 bases). The V end lost 4 bases, the J end lost 9 bases, and 16 bases lay between the germline ends. Germline assignment: CDR1 LGHNA and CDR2 YNFKEQ. CDR3 length equals 15 residues. The CDR3 bases are TGTGCCAGCAGCCGAGCCAGGGAGGCGAGTTCACCCCTCCACTTT. This gives the protein CASSRAREASSPLHF.

This clonotype was seen a handful of times. The chain combines TRBV6-2 or TRBV6-3 with TRBJ2-3; 11 nucleotides line up with TRBD2. Trimming removed 4 bases from V and 2 bases from J; junction bases left unmatched: 8. Germline CDR1 reads MNHEY; CDR2 reads SVGEGT. This CDR3 is built from 17 residues. This CDR3 is CASSSSVAGGPTDTQYF. Here the CDR3 DNA reads TGTGCCAGCAGTTCCTCCGTAGCGGGGGGGCCCACAGATACGCAGTATTTT.

This clonotype has more than one count but fewer than ten. The V and J genes are TRBV5-6 and TRBJ2-7; 7 nucleotides agree with TRBD1. Germline trimming cut 0 bases from V and 5 bases from J; bases unmatched to any gene: 11. CDR1 and CDR2 (germline): SGHDT, YYEEEE. The CDR3 is 16 residues long. As DNA, the CDR3 is TGTGCCAGCAGCTTGGGACAGGGAGTGAAAAGGGACGAGCAGTACTTC. This codes for CASSLGQGVKRDEQYF.

There are many counts of this clonotype. The V gene is TRBV9, the J gene TRBJ1-2; 7 nucleotides agree with TRBD1. In germline, CDR1 is SGDLS, CDR2 YYNGEE. The CDR3 sequence is 14 residues long. The trim removed 4 bases at V and 5 bases at J, leaving 8 bases unmatched. The CDR3 reads CASSPGQSSYGYTF. Written as DNA, the CDR3 is TGTGCCAGCAGCCCGGGACAGAGCTCTTATGGCTACACCTTC.

The chain combines TRBV15 with TRBJ1-5; D is uncertain. Trimming removed 3 bases at V and 7 bases at J, with 10 bases between. The CDR3 has 13 residues. Germline V gene data show CDR1 as LNHNV and CDR2 as YYDKDF (reference sequence). CDR3 sequence (DNA): TGTGCCACCAGCAGGACGGTGGTGCAGCCCCAGCATTTT. Protein: CATSRTVVQPQHF.

This clonotype was detected a few times. The chain carries TRBV3-1 and TRBJ2-6, with D unclear. This CDR3 is 18 amino acids long. Germline assignment: CDR1 LGHDT and CDR2 YNNKEL (reference sequence). The V end was cut by 6 bases, the J end by 1 base, with 19 bases between. The chain's CDR3 is CASSRTTSAPSGANVLTF. CDR3 coding DNA: TGTGCCAGCAGTCGTACCACCAGTGCACCATCTGGGGCCAACGTCCTGACTTTC.

This chain connects TRBV10-3 to TRBJ2-3; D remains unclear. CDR1 is ENHRY and CDR2 is SYGVKD in the germline V gene. Trimming left V 10 bases short and J 2 bases short, with 16 bases between. CDR3 size: 14 residues. The CDR3: CATSPTGDTDTQYF. In DNA, the CDR3 is TGTGCCACTTCTCCTACGGGTGACACAGATACGCAGTATTTT.

This clonotype was observed at least ten times. This rearrangement joins TRBV15 to TRBJ1-4; D gene uncertain. The CDR3 is made up of 12 amino acids. Trimming took off 1 base at V and 8 bases at J, with 5 bases between the two ends. Germline V gene data show CDR1 as LNHNV and CDR2 as YYDKDF (reference sequence). The CDR3 loop reads CATSRGQEKLFF. The CDR3 DNA reads as TGTGCCACCAGCAGAGGCCAGGAAAAACTGTTTTTT.

The sample holds many counts of this clonotype. This chain joins TRBV4-1 and TRBJ1-2, with a tentative D call TRBD1 (6 bases). Germline CDR1 and CDR2: MGHRA and YSYEKL. Deletions cut 6 bases from V and 8 bases from J, with 16 bases between. The CDR3 extends over 13 amino acids. As DNA, the CDR3 is TGCGCCAGCAGTACGCGAGGGGGTCCGGGCTACACCTTC. Translated, it gives CASSTRGGPGYTF.

This clonotype was recorded many times. V is TRBV19 and J is TRBJ1-3; 7 bases are shared with TRBD1. There are 14 residues in the CDR3. V gave up 5 bases and J gave up 4 bases; unmatched junction bases: 5. From germline, CDR1 is LNHDA and CDR2 SQIVND (reference sequence). CDR3 in amino acids: CASSRTGEGNTIYF. The CDR3 DNA reads TGTGCCAGTAGTCGGACAGGCGAAGGAAACACCATATATTTT.

In its sample, this clonotype was seen once. V and J are TRBV11-3 and TRBJ2-7; 9 bases map to TRBD2. The CDR3 runs 14 residues. V lost 1 base and J lost 6; bases outside the gene matches: 4. Germline assignment: CDR1 SGHNT and CDR2 YENEEA. The CDR3 region is CASSLARTSVEQYF. The CDR3 DNA follows: TGTGCCAGCAGCTTAGCCCGGACTAGCGTCGAGCAGTACTTC.

The chain employs TRBV28 and TRBJ1-4; maybe TRBD1 (5 bases). Trimming removed 5 bases from V and 7 bases from J, with 17 bases in between. The CDR3 extends over 15 amino acids. Germline-derived CDR1 and CDR2 are MDHEN and SYDVKM. CDR3 sequence (DNA): TGTGCCAGCAGTCCACCCTTGGGGGTCGGTGAAAAACTGTTTTTT. It specifies CASSPPLGVGEKLFF.

This clonotype was seen many times. The chain joins TRBV4-2 to TRBJ1-3, with 9 bases lining up with TRBD1. Germline-derived CDR1 and CDR2 are LGHNA and YNFKEQ. The CDR3 contains 13 residues. V gave up 1 base and J gave up 10 bases; unmatched junction bases: 2. In DNA form, the CDR3 reads TGTGCCAGCAGCCAAGGGACAGGGGAGACCATATATTTT. Translated, it gives CASSQGTGETIYF.

As concerns this clonotype: A much larger clone differs from this one at a single base, so this may be a read error. The V and J genes are TRBV27 and TRBJ1-2; D not certain. This CDR3 comprises 12 residues. Germline V gene sequence: CDR1 MNHEY, CDR2 SMNVEV (reference sequence). The CDR3 loop is CASSPLHGGCTF. DNA of the CDR3: TGTGCCAGCAGTCCATTGCATGGAGGCTGCACCTTC.

This clonotype was observed many times. The chain combines TRBV20-1 with TRBJ2-1, with 12 bases that match TRBD2. The CDR3 runs to 12 residues. V dropped 7 bases and J dropped 11; count of bases not matched to a gene: 6. Germline lookup yields CDR1 DFQATT and CDR2 SNEGSKA (reference sequence). CDR3 nucleotides: TGCAGTGGGACTAGCGGGACACAACAGCAGTTCTTC. It yields the protein CSGTSGTQQQFF.

The chain is built from TRBV16 and TRBJ2-5; D remains unclear. Germline assignment: CDR1 KGHSY and CDR2 FQNENV. The V gene lost 1 base and the J gene lost 1 base, with 13 bases spanning the gap. The CDR3 totals 16 residues. The CDR3 nucleotides read TGTGCCAGCAGCCAATTCGAGGAGCAGCCCCAAGAGACCCAGTACTTC. Translating it yields CASSQFEEQPQETQYF.

Points on this clonotype: The final CDR3 position lacks the conserved phenylalanine or tryptophan, pointing to a likely read error. The chain links TRBV10-3 to TRBJ1-2; D not certain. The CDR3 extends over 12 amino acids. Trimming took off 2 bases at V and 5 bases at J, with 6 bases between the two ends. CDR1 and CDR2 from the germline V gene are ENHRY and SYGVKD. CDR3: CAISENGYGYTS. CDR3 bases: TGTGCCATCAGTGAGAACGGATATGGCTACACCTCC.

This clonotype appeared a single time. The rearrangement uses TRBV5-4 and TRBJ2-3, with D unresolved. This CDR3 has 14 residues. Germline-derived CDR1 and CDR2 are SGHNT and YYREEE (reference sequence). Between the trimmed V and J ends, which lost 1 base and 4 bases, there was a span of 10 bases. This chain's CDR3 is CASSLRSGADTQYF. CDR3 in DNA: TGTGCCAGCAGCTTGCGCTCGGGCGCAGATACGCAGTATTTT.

The table lists this clonotype with many counts. The chain joins TRBV19 to TRBJ1-4, with 7 nucleotides matching TRBD1. Per the germline V gene, CDR1 is LNHDA and CDR2 is SQIVND (reference sequence). This CDR3 is 13 amino acids long. V lost 10 bases and J lost 7; bases outside the gene matches: 9. DNA of the CDR3: TGTGCCACCACAGGGGAGGGGACTGAAAAACTGTTTTTT. Protein sequence: CATTGEGTEKLFF.

This clonotype was detected once. The rearrangement links TRBV29-1 to TRBJ1-4; D gene unclear. V was pared by 3 bases and J by 8 bases, with 4 bases between. The CDR3 is made up of 10 amino acids. The germline CDR1 and CDR2 sequences are SQVTM and ANQGSEA. The CDR3 DNA sequence: TGCAGCGTTGAGGAGGAAAAACTGTTTTTT. Its protein is CSVEEEKLFF. The full variable domain, its missing parts supplied by reference TRBV29-1 and TRBJ1-4, is SAVISQKPSRDICQRGTSLTIQCQVDSQVTMMFWYRQQPGQSLTLIATANQGSEATYESGFVIDKFPISRPNLTFSTLTVSNMSPEDSSIYLCSVEEEKLFFGSGTQLSVL.